Below are 18 T cell receptor beta chains sequenced from a single sample in a study of blood T cell repertoires in COVID-19. Only in-frame clones appear in the TCRdb table, and some are missing; sequencing was by immunoSEQ multiplex PCR. The sample includes approximately 350,000 clones, about 90% of them seen just once. Sequencing used peripheral blood. The source of these receptors is a young woman who had recovered from COVID-19.

The chain employs TRBV21-1 and TRBJ1-6; the table's D call of TRBD1 was not tested on the DNA. TRBV21-1 is flagged as a pseudogene. CDR3 length equals 16 residues. CDR3 amino acids: CASSKARSGEGSPLHF. Here the CDR3 DNA reads TGTGCCAGCAGCAAAGCGCGCTCAGGCGAAGGTTCACCCCTCCACTTT.

The V and J genes are TRBV28 and TRBJ2-1, with TRBD2 identical over 16 bases. Germline CDR1 and CDR2: MDHEN and SYDVKM. With 4 bases clipped from V and 3 bases from J, the junction kept 12 bases outside the gene matches. CDR3 length: 20 residues. CDR3 amino acids: CASSSMGLAGGQRYYNEQFF. The CDR3 nucleotides read TGTGCCAGCAGTTCAATGGGACTAGCGGGAGGGCAAAGATACTACAATGAGCAGTTCTTC.

The V and J genes are TRBV7-2 and TRBJ1-2, with 12 bases that match TRBD1. Germline values: CDR1 SGHTA, CDR2 FQGNSA. The CDR3 totals 18 residues. The J segment lost 0 bases and the V segment lost 1 base, leaving 6 bases of the junction unmatched. In DNA form, the CDR3 reads TGTGCCAGCAGCTTAGAGGTGGGGGACAGGGGGCCTAACTATGGCTACACCTTC. Residues: CASSLEVGDRGPNYGYTF.

The chain is built from TRBV10-3 and TRBJ2-3; 13 nucleotides line up with TRBD2. Germline V gene data show CDR1 as ENHRY and CDR2 as SYGVKD. The CDR3 has 15 amino acids. V shed 2 bases, J shed 5 bases, and the junction held 1 base outside the gene matches. CDR3 amino acids: CAISEGLAGEDTQYF. CDR3 in DNA: TGTGCCATCAGTGAGGGACTAGCGGGAGAAGATACGCAGTATTTT.

This rearrangement joins TRBV10-3 to TRBJ2-1, with 9 bases fitting TRBD2. The germline CDR1 and CDR2 sequences are ENHRY and SYGVKD. With V trimmed by 5 bases and J by 1 base, 15 bases remained unmatched. CDR3 size: 19 residues. In nucleotides, the CDR3 is TGTGCCATCAGTCCGGGCGGTGCTAGCGGGATAGGGTCCTACAATGAGCAGTTCTTC. Protein sequence: CAISPGGASGIGSYNEQFF.

This chain uses TRBV5-4 with TRBJ2-3; D not certain. Trimming removed 0 bases at V and 2 bases at J, with 10 bases between. The CDR3 runs 15 residues. Germline CDR1 SGHNT, CDR2 YYREEE (reference sequence). CDR3 nucleotide sequence: TGTGCCAGCAGCTTGGGAGTCCTCCCCACAGATACGCAGTATTTT. This gives the protein CASSLGVLPTDTQYF. Full variable domain (missing parts from reference TRBV5-4 and TRBJ2-3): ETGVTQSPTHLIKTRGQQVTLRCSSQSGHNTVSWYQQALGQGPQFIFQYYREEENGRGNFPPRFSGLQFPNYSSELNVNALELDDSALYLCASSLGVLPTDTQYFGPGTRLTVL.

The chain has TRBV27 and TRBJ2-1, with 8 bases fitting TRBD2. CDR1 is MNHEY, CDR2 SMNVEV, per germline (reference sequence). The CDR3 loop spans 14 amino acids. The ends lost 2 bases at V and 5 bases at J; junction bases unmatched: 2. This CDR3 is CASSLIAGHNEQFF. CDR3 sequence (DNA): TGTGCCAGCAGTTTAATAGCGGGACACAATGAGCAGTTCTTC.

The chain links TRBV25-1 to TRBJ2-1; 7 bases line up with TRBD2. Trimming took 2 bases from V and 10 from J; bases not matched to a gene: 5. The CDR3 is 13 residues long. The germline gives CDR1 MGHDK, CDR2 SYGVNS. CDR3 amino acids: CASSEVAAGEQFF. Written as DNA, the CDR3 is TGTGCCAGCAGTGAAGTCGCAGCGGGGGAGCAGTTCTTC. Full variable domain (remainder filled in from reference TRBV25-1 and TRBJ2-1): EADIYQTPRYLVIGTGKKITLECSQTMGHDKMYWYQQDPGMELHLIHYSYGVNSTEKGDLSSESTVSRIRTEHFPLTLESARPSHTSQYLCASSEVAAGEQFFGPGTRLTVL.

In DNA form, the CDR3 reads TGTGCCAGCAGTCCCACCACTAGCGTTTCCTACAATGAGCAGTTCTTC. This encodes CASSPTTSVSYNEQFF. The chain carries TRBV28 and TRBJ2-1; 7 positions match TRBD2. The trim removed 5 bases at V and 1 base at J, leaving 8 bases unmatched. Germline CDR1 is MDHEN and CDR2 is SYDVKM. The CDR3 is 16 amino acids.

Points on this clone: Other DNA sequences in the sample encode the same CDR3. The chain's CDR3 is CASSYRTGGFYGYTF. DNA for the CDR3: TGTGCCAGCAGTTACCGAACGGGCGGGTTCTATGGCTACACCTTC. The gene calls are TRBV6-2 or TRBV6-3 and TRBJ1-2, with D unclear. Germline lookup yields CDR1 MNHEY and CDR2 SVGEGT. Trimming removed 2 bases from V and 4 bases from J, with 14 bases in between. The CDR3 loop spans 15 amino acids.

The CDR3, as DNA: TGTGCCAGCAGCTTGTGGGCCTCAATCCCAGGACTCTACGAGCAGTACGTC. Translating gives CASSLWASIPGLYEQYV. The chain is built from TRBV5-6 and TRBJ2-7, with D possibly TRBD2 on 5 matching bases. CDR1 is SGHDT and CDR2 is YYEEEE in the germline V gene. Trimming removed 1 base from V and 3 bases from J, with 20 bases in between. The CDR3 is 17 residues long.

The J gene is TRBJ2-1, the V gene TRBV27; 8 bases line up with TRBD1. The CDR3 is 18 amino acids. Germline-derived CDR1 and CDR2 are MNHEY and SMNVEV (reference sequence). With V trimmed by 5 bases and J by 2 bases, 14 bases remained unmatched. The CDR3 DNA is TGTGCCAGCAGTCCTCGGACAGGGCGGGCTAGGGCCTACAATGAGCAGTTCTTC. It encodes CASSPRTGRARAYNEQFF.

The chain carries TRBV6-5 and TRBJ1-3; possible D gene TRBD1, 5 bases. The CDR3 loop spans 15 amino acids. Germline CDR1 and CDR2: MNHEY and SVGAGI. V lost 2 bases, J lost 0 bases, and 8 bases lay in between. The CDR3: CASSYQGISGNTIYF. CDR3 DNA: TGTGCCAGCAGTTACCAGGGAATCTCTGGAAACACCATATATTTT.

The V call is TRBV7-8, the J call TRBJ2-3; 7 bases fit TRBD2. Trimming took 1 base from V and 11 from J; bases not matched to a gene: 9. The CDR3 has 14 amino acids. From germline, CDR1 is SGHVS and CDR2 FQNEAQ. CDR3 amino acids: CASSLGASGDRQYF. The CDR3 DNA reads as TGTGCCAGCAGCTTAGGGGCTAGCGGAGACCGGCAGTATTTT.

A single count supports this clone. The chain has TRBV5-6 and TRBJ1-1; tentative D call: TRBD1 (6 bases). The V and J ends lost 3 bases and 5 bases respectively, with 14 bases between them. This CDR3 comprises 14 residues. CDR1 is SGHDT, CDR2 YYEEEE, per germline. Here the CDR3 DNA reads TGTGCCAGCAGCTGGGAGACAGGCGGAACTGAAGCTTTCTTT. Translating gives CASSWETGGTEAFF.

The rearrangement links TRBV7-2 to TRBJ2-1; 11 bases map to TRBD1. CDR1 is SGHTA and CDR2 is FQGNSA in the germline V gene. CDR3 length: 14 amino acids. The J segment lost 9 bases and the V segment lost 1 base, leaving 2 bases of the junction unmatched. CDR3 bases: TGTGCCAGCAGCTTAGTGGGACAGGGGGGTGAGCAGTTCTTC. It yields the protein CASSLVGQGGEQFF.

The chain links TRBV30 to TRBJ1-5; 10 bases agree with TRBD1. Trimming took 3 bases from V and 6 from J; bases not matched to a gene: 8. CDR3 length: 15 residues. CDR1 and CDR2 (germline): GTSNPN, SVGIG (reference sequence). DNA for the CDR3: TGTGCCTGGAGGGATGTGGGGACAGGGGTTCAGCCCCAGCATTTT. It yields the protein CAWRDVGTGVQPQHF.

The genes are TRBV5-5 and TRBJ1-1; TRBD1 matches at 9 bases. Trimming removed 4 bases from V and 4 bases from J; junction bases left unmatched: 5. The germline gives CDR1 SGHKS, CDR2 YYEKEE (reference sequence). The CDR3 extends over 14 amino acids. CDR3 bases: TGTGCCAGCAGCCTACAGGGGGCGGTCACTGAAGCTTTCTTT. The encoded protein is CASSLQGAVTEAFF.